The clone carrying this T cell receptor beta chain has only a few counts. Here immunoSEQ multiplex PCR was the method, and the copy in TCRdb shows in-frame clones only, minus some. The repertoire consists of about 100,000 clones, with approximately 89% occurring once and the leading ten covering 6.8%. These data come from a study of blood T cell repertoires in COVID-19. On the study more broadly: Nucleic acid was either cDNA or gDNA, and it came from T cells, B-cell-depleted T cells, or PBMCs.

Looked up from germline, CDR1 is SGHRS and CDR2 is YFSETQ. V trimming: 0 bases; J trimming: 5 bases; junction bases outside the gene matches: 2. This CDR3 spans 14 amino acids. Material for sequencing was peripheral blood. The rearrangement uses TRBV5-1 and TRBJ1-3, with TRBD1 matching 7 bases. This TCR derives from a man between 45 and 60 years old with active or convalescent COVID-19. In DNA, the CDR3 is TGCGCCAGCAGCTTGGCGACAGGGCGAAACACCATATATTTT. Translated, it gives CASSLATGRNTIYF. The full variable domain, rest sourced from reference TRBV5-1 and TRBJ1-3, is KAGVTQTPRYLIKTRGQQVTLSCSPISGHRSVSWYQQTPGQGLQFLFEYFSETQRNKGNFPGRFSGRQFSNSRSEMNVSTLELGDSALYLCASSLATGRNTIYFGEGSWLTVV.